This T cell receptor beta chain was recorded in a study of a mutant IDH1 vaccine in newly diagnosed glioma. As for the study in general: Patients under treatment included around 60% males and about 38% females and had a mean age of approximately 40 years.

General observations from the study: Across multiple MHC alleles, over 90% of patients had vaccine-induced responses.

There are 15 residues in the CDR3. CDR1 is MGHDK, CDR2 SYGVNS, per germline. V dropped 4 bases and J dropped 6; count of bases not matched to a gene: 9. By share, this clone counts as hyperexpanded. Its target is unknown. Assay used: immunoSEQ multiplex PCR; TCRdb lists only in-frame clones, some missing. The sample has roughly 29,000 clones, over 80% seen once. Noted time point: week 23, last vaccination. Vaccination used 300 ug of mutant IDH1 20-mer peptide per dose, with topical imiquimod. The sequence came from a woman younger than 35 with glioma. The rearrangement uses TRBV25-1 and TRBJ1-1; 9 bases agree with TRBD1. The sequencing here drew on PBMCs, taken from a glioma patient whose treatment included an IDH1 peptide vaccine. Written as DNA, the CDR3 is TGTGCCAGCAGTGCCGGGACAGGGATTTGGGCTGAAGCTTTCTTT. Encoded protein: CASSAGTGIWAEAFF.